The 26 T cell receptor beta chains presented below share a single source sample, sequenced in a study of T-cell reconstitution after alpha-beta-depleted transplantation in children (TCRdb year 2016). Library preparation used PCR. Data came from an Illumina HiSeq 2500. To normalize quantification of the TCRbeta repertoire, the TCR libraries were built with molecular barcoding that relied on unique molecular identifiers. Starting from the raw public reads, TCRdb applied fastp trimming at Q25, assembled clones with MiXCR and retained in-frame beta chains. Each entry is one CDR3 protein sequence, shown with its most common DNA and genes. In this sample the table shows 190,000 or so distinct CDR3 sequences, less than 8% of which occur a single time. Roughly 3% of the sample comes from the top ten. The sample consisted of PBMCs from the stem cell graft donor, taken from the stem cell graft. The receptors here all came from a human donor who donated a stem cell graft to a child with Wiskott-Aldrich syndrome.

At least ten counts were recorded for this clonotype. The chain links TRBV7-9 to TRBJ2-7, with D unclear. The CDR3 extends over 15 amino acids. The germline V and J ends were trimmed by 6 bases and 3 bases, with 18 bases remaining between them. The germline CDR1 and CDR2 sequences are SEHNR and FQNEAQ (reference sequence). In DNA form, the CDR3 reads TGTGCCAGCAGTCCGCCTCCCCCCCTAGACTACGAGCAGTACTTC. It is translated as CASSPPPPLDYEQYF.

This clonotype was seen a few times. J is TRBJ1-1 and V is TRBV5-1, with D perhaps matching TRBD1 (5 bases). The V gene's germline CDR1 is SGHRS and CDR2 YFSETQ. There are 16 residues in the CDR3. The germline V and J ends were trimmed by 4 bases and 3 bases, with 19 bases remaining between them. The CDR3 loop is CASSPWRGVMDTEAFF. The DNA for the CDR3 is TGCGCCAGCAGCCCGTGGCGGGGGGTAATGGACACTGAAGCTTTCTTT.

Many counts were recorded for this clonotype. The CDR3 sequence is CASSLGTGFEQYF. CDR3 sequence (DNA): TGTGCCAGCAGCTTAGGGACAGGGTTCGAGCAGTACTTC. The genes are TRBV7-6 and TRBJ2-7, with TRBD1 identical over 8 bases. V dropped 1 base and J dropped 6; count of bases not matched to a gene: 2. In germline, CDR1 is SGHVS, CDR2 FNYEAQ. This CDR3 is built from 13 residues. The whole variable domain, filled in from reference TRBV7-6 and TRBJ2-7, reads GAGVSQSPRYKVTKRGQDVALRCDPISGHVSLYWYRQALGQGPEFLTYFNYEAQQDKSGLPNDRFSAERPEGSISTLTIQRTEQRDSAMYRCASSLGTGFEQYFGPGTRLTVT.

This clonotype was detected ten times or more. V and J are TRBV7-2 and TRBJ2-3, with TRBD2 matching over 8 bases. The CDR3 is 16 amino acids. Trimming at V came to 2 bases and at J to 1 base, leaving 5 bases not matched to a gene. Germline assignment: CDR1 SGHTA and CDR2 FQGNSA. This CDR3 reads CASSLYGGAGTDTQYF. The CDR3 nucleotides read TGTGCCAGCAGCTTATACGGGGGGGCGGGCACAGATACGCAGTATTTT.

This clonotype was detected many times. The CDR3 DNA reads TGTGCCAGCAGTTCCAAAGGACTAGCGGGAGGGTTCACAGATACGCAGTATTTT. Protein: CASSSKGLAGGFTDTQYF. The genes are TRBV27 and TRBJ2-3; 15 nucleotides line up with TRBD2. CDR1 is MNHEY and CDR2 is SMNVEV in the germline V gene (reference sequence). CDR3 length equals 18 residues. Unmatched junction bases numbered 7, after V lost 4 bases and J lost 2 bases.

This clonotype was detected only once. The chain employs TRBV18 and TRBJ2-3; D not resolved. CDR1 is KGHSH and CDR2 is LQKENI in the germline V gene. The CDR3 length is 17 residues. Trimming pared 2 bases from V and 0 bases from J, leaving 15 bases between. The CDR3 nucleotides are TGTGCCAGCTCACCAGGGGTCTATCGCGCTAGCACAGATACGCAGTATTTT. Translating it yields CASSPGVYRASTDTQYF.

Concerning this clonotype: This may stem from a read error, because a much larger clone lies one nucleotide away. The rearrangement links TRBV25-1 to TRBJ2-3, with TRBD2 identical over 10 bases. CDR1 MGHDK and CDR2 SYGVNS come from the germline V gene. CDR3 length equals 15 residues. The CDR3 region is CASYSDSGGTDTKYF. The CDR3 nucleotides are TGTGCCAGCTATTCTGATAGCGGGGGGACCGATACGAAGTATTTT.

The gene calls are TRBV19 and TRBJ2-7; D uncertain. The CDR3 is made up of 16 amino acids. CDR1 is LNHDA and CDR2 is SQIVND in the germline V gene (reference sequence). The V gene lost 2 bases and the J gene lost 7 bases, with 21 bases spanning the gap. This chain's CDR3 is CASSIKTTSGLREQYF. In nucleotides, the CDR3 is TGTGCCAGTAGTATAAAGACCACCTCCGGGTTGAGGGAGCAGTACTTC.

This clonotype was counted only a few times. J is TRBJ2-1 and V is TRBV5-5; TRBD2 agrees at 9 bases. V shed 0 bases, J shed 0 bases, and the junction held 7 bases outside the gene matches. This CDR3 comprises 18 residues. Germline CDR1 reads SGHKS; CDR2 reads YYEKEE (reference sequence). The CDR3 region has the DNA TGTGCCAGCAGCTTGGGGCTAGCGGGATTGAACTCCTACAATGAGCAGTTCTTC. Residues: CASSLGLAGLNSYNEQFF.

In this sample, this clonotype turned up many times. This sequence joins TRBV29-1 and TRBJ2-7; TRBD2 matches at 7 bases. The germline gives CDR1 SQVTM, CDR2 ANQGSEA. The CDR3 is made up of 14 amino acids. The V segment lost 3 bases and the J segment 0 bases; nucleotides outside the gene matches: 5. CDR3 residues: CSVDVGGDSYEQYF. The CDR3 DNA is TGCAGCGTTGACGTGGGAGGGGACTCCTACGAGCAGTACTTC.

Many counts were recorded for this clonotype. The rearrangement joins TRBV29-1 to TRBJ2-1; D might be TRBD2 (6 bases). Germline CDR1 and CDR2: SQVTM and ANQGSEA. The CDR3 has 12 amino acids. Trimming pared 0 bases from V and 12 bases from J, leaving 12 bases between. CDR3 amino acids: CSVEDGGIGQFF. The CDR3 bases are TGCAGCGTTGAAGACGGGGGAATTGGGCAGTTCTTC.

There are many counts of this clonotype. The chain combines TRBV12-3 or TRBV12-4 with TRBJ1-5, with unresolved D. V was trimmed by 6 bases and J by 9 bases, leaving 18 bases between them. There are 14 residues in the CDR3. CDR3 loop: CASSLRGSFGPQHF. DNA for the CDR3: TGTGCCAGCAGCCTGCGGGGATCATTCGGGCCCCAGCATTTT.

A remark on this clonotype: A much larger clone differs from this one at a single base, so this may be a read error. Given the absence of the conserved phenylalanine or tryptophan at the CDR3 end, a read error is likely. The chain recombines TRBV9 with TRBJ2-7; D remains ambiguous. The germline V and J ends were trimmed by 0 bases and 7 bases, with 8 bases remaining between them. From germline, CDR1 is SGDLS and CDR2 YYNGEE. This CDR3 is built from 12 residues. The CDR3 loop reads CASSVGGGEQYI. The CDR3 DNA sequence: TGTGCCAGCAGCGTAGGGGGTGGAGAGCAGTACATC.

This clonotype appeared many times. The chain links TRBV5-1 to TRBJ2-7, with D possibly being TRBD1 or TRBD2 (6 bases each). The CDR3 has 14 amino acids. The V and J ends lost 0 bases and 6 bases respectively, with 13 bases between them. The germline gives CDR1 SGHRS, CDR2 YFSETQ. CDR3 residues: CASSLVGGGGEQYF. The CDR3 nucleotides are TGCGCCAGCAGCTTGGTCGGAGGGGGAGGCGAGCAGTACTTC.

The gene calls are TRBV20-1 and TRBJ1-2; D remains unclear. The CDR3 totals 15 residues. CDR1 is DFQATT and CDR2 is SNEGSKA in the germline V gene (reference sequence). The V end was cut by 1 base, the J end by 0 bases, with 12 bases between. The CDR3 sequence: CSARVVGGANYGYTF. DNA of the CDR3: TGCAGTGCTAGAGTTGTTGGCGGAGCTAACTATGGCTACACCTTC.

This clonotype was recorded many times. The chain carries TRBV7-2 and TRBJ2-4; D is uncertain. Germline V gene data show CDR1 as SGHTA and CDR2 as FQGNSA. The length of the CDR3 is 15 residues. Between the trimmed V and J ends, which lost 5 bases and 2 bases, there was a span of 13 bases. The CDR3, as DNA: TGTGCCAGCAGCCGTTTCCAGTCTACCAAAAACATTCAGTACTTC. Its translation: CASSRFQSTKNIQYF.

This clonotype was found many times. The chain links TRBV12-3 or TRBV12-4 to TRBJ2-7; 10 bases are a match to TRBD1. Trimming took 4 bases from V and 2 from J; bases not matched to a gene: 5. The CDR3 spans 15 residues. The CDR3 coding sequence is TGTGCCAGCAGTTCCACCGGGACAGGGGCCTACGAGCAGTACTTC. This gives the protein CASSSTGTGAYEQYF.

This clonotype showed up many times. This chain links TRBV5-5 with TRBJ2-6; perhaps TRBD1 as D (5 bases). This CDR3 contains 15 residues. Germline V gene data show CDR1 as SGHKS and CDR2 as YYEKEE (reference sequence). V lost 3 bases, J lost 0 bases, and 7 bases lay in between. The CDR3: CASSYQGSGANVLTF. Written as DNA, the CDR3 is TGTGCCAGCAGCTACCAGGGCTCTGGGGCCAACGTCCTGACTTTC.

This CDR3 is CASSQYGYTF. The CDR3 DNA reads as TGTGCCAGCAGTCAATATGGCTACACCTTC. J is TRBJ1-2 and V is TRBV7-9, with D unresolved. The CDR3 consists of 10 residues. Per germline, CDR1 SEHNR and CDR2 FQNEAQ (reference sequence). V was cut by 6 bases and J by 5 bases, with 4 bases left in between.

This clonotype appeared many times. DNA of the CDR3: TGCAGTGCTAGAGAGACGGGAGGGAACTATGGCTACACCTTC. This gives the protein CSARETGGNYGYTF. This chain links TRBV20-1 with TRBJ1-2; D remains ambiguous. Germline V gene sequence: CDR1 DFQATT, CDR2 SNEGSKA (reference sequence). The CDR3 runs 14 residues. V was trimmed by 0 bases and J by 2 bases, leaving 10 bases between them.

This clonotype was seen repeatedly, ten times or more. V is TRBV25-1 and J is TRBJ2-7, with 9 bases identical to TRBD1. V was pared by 10 bases and J by 2 bases, with 3 bases of the junction left unmatched. CDR3 length: 12 residues. Germline V gene sequence: CDR1 MGHDK, CDR2 SYGVNS. The CDR3: CATDRGTYEQYF. For the CDR3, the DNA is TGTGCCACCGACAGGGGGACCTACGAGCAGTACTTC.

The table lists this clonotype with many counts. The DNA for the CDR3 is TGCAGTGCTAGAGGCCGGACAGGTGATGGTTCACCCCTCCACTTT. Translated: CSARGRTGDGSPLHF. The J gene is TRBJ1-6, the V gene TRBV20-1; TRBD1 agrees at 7 bases. Trimming took 1 base from V and 9 from J; bases not matched to a gene: 9. The length of the CDR3 is 15 residues. Germline V lookup: CDR1 DFQATT, CDR2 SNEGSKA (reference sequence).

This clonotype was detected many times. CDR3 sequence reads: CASSSATGGRGQPQHF. The CDR3 DNA reads TGTGCCAGCAGTTCCGCGACAGGGGGCAGAGGTCAGCCCCAGCATTTT. The chain is built from TRBV27 and TRBJ1-5; 10 bases match TRBD1. This CDR3 has 16 residues. Germline CDR1 MNHEY, CDR2 SMNVEV (reference sequence). Trimming at V came to 4 bases and at J to 6 bases, leaving 9 bases not matched to a gene.

This clonotype was seen repeatedly, ten times or more. The J gene is TRBJ1-1, the V gene TRBV16; D uncertain. In germline, CDR1 is KGHSY, CDR2 FQNENV. V shed 2 bases and J shed 7 bases, with 11 bases lying between them. CDR3 length equals 13 residues. The CDR3 region has the DNA TGTGCCAGCAGCCAAGTCTCAGGACTTGAAGCTTTCTTT. As protein: CASSQVSGLEAFF.

This clonotype was recorded many times. This sequence joins TRBV5-1 and TRBJ1-5; the D is unclear. The CDR3 extends over 17 amino acids. V was clipped by 0 bases and J by 2 bases, with 15 bases between them. Per the germline V gene, CDR1 is SGHRS and CDR2 is YFSETQ. The CDR3 region has the DNA TGCGCCAGCAGCTTGGATGGGTACAGTGGGGGCAATCAGCCCCAGCATTTT. It encodes CASSLDGYSGGNQPQHF.

The chain joins TRBV5-1 to TRBJ2-5; 11 bases are a match to TRBD2. Trimming removed 5 bases from V and 1 base from J; junction bases left unmatched: 4. CDR3 length equals 15 residues. CDR1 and CDR2 from the germline V gene are SGHRS and YFSETQ. The CDR3 protein is CASRGTSGFQETQYF. CDR3 bases: TGCGCCAGCAGAGGGACTAGCGGATTCCAAGAGACCCAGTACTTC. Combining the CDR3 with reference TRBV5-1 and TRBJ2-5 gives the whole variable domain KAGVTQTPRYLIKTRGQQVTLSCSPISGHRSVSWYQQTPGQGLQFLFEYFSETQRNKGNFPGRFSGRQFSNSRSEMNVSTLELGDSALYLCASRGTSGFQETQYFGPGTRLLVL.